A single T cell receptor beta chain is shown here with its context. What it recognizes is unknown. 60 Vbeta and 13 Jbeta primers were used in PCR. Measured with immunoSEQ multiplex PCR; TCRdb has only the in-frame clones, and not every one. Of roughly 76,000 clones in the sample, about nine tenths were seen once. There are 12 residues in the CDR3. Germline V lookup: CDR1 SEHNR, CDR2 FQNEAQ (reference sequence). The germline V and J ends were trimmed by 8 bases and 4 bases, with 11 bases remaining between them. The data stem from a study of cytomegalovirus exposure and HLA in healthy donors. Study results and caveats: A later analysis found that most CMV-associated TCR beta chains appeared HLA-restricted.

Sequencing used PBMCs. This clonotype was obtained from a woman under 40 in good health and CMV-seronegative. The chain uses TRBV7-9 and TRBJ1-2; D not certain. CDR3 in amino acids: CASVGEAYGYTF. DNA for the CDR3: TGTGCCAGCGTGGGAGAGGCCTATGGCTACACCTTC.